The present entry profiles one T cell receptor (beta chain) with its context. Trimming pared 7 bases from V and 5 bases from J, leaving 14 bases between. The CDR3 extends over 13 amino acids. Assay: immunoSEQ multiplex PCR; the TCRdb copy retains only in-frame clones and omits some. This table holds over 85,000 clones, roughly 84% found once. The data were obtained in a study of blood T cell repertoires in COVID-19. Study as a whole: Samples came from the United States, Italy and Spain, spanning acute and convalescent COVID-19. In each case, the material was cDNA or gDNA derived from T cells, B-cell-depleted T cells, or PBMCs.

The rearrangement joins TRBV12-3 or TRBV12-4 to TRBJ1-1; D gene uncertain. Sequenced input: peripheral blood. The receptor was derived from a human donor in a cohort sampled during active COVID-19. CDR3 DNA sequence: TGTGCCAGCAAGGAGGAGAGAGGGACTGAAGCTTTCTTT. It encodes CASKEERGTEAFF.